The clone carrying this T cell receptor (beta chain) has only a few counts. What it binds is not known. This record comes from a study of cytomegalovirus exposure and HLA in healthy donors. Study-level information: As released early, the data held about 85 million unique TCRs from HLA-typed donors.

V was clipped by 2 bases and J by 6 bases; unmatched bases: 7. From germline, CDR1 is SQVTM and CDR2 ANQGSEA. The CDR3 totals 14 residues. The study ran its PCR with 60 Vbeta and 13 Jbeta primers. In the study's own analysis: Per a later analysis, the number of unique TCR beta chains was about 78 million, of which about 11 million were shared. Clones were read by immunoSEQ multiplex PCR, and TCRdb kept only the in-frame ones, dropping some. That table furnishes V, J and clone size, whereas the DNA furnished D and trimming. The sample has about 120,000 clones, less than 85% seen once; the top ten hold around 4.2%. Notes on the study in general: Analyzed later, most CMV-associated TCR beta chains appeared HLA-restricted.

This TCR was sampled from a woman aged 40-49 years in good health and CMV-seronegative. Sequencing input: PBMCs. The V gene is TRBV29-1, the J gene TRBJ2-7; 10 nucleotides line up with TRBD2. DNA for the CDR3: TGCAGCGTTGAAAATCCTAGCGGGAGCCCCGAGCAGTACTTC. It translates to CSVENPSGSPEQYF.